This TCR beta chain was sequenced for a study of shared clonotypes between healthy human individuals. Assay execution proceeded at the deep level. Assay used: immunoSEQ multiplex PCR; TCRdb lists only in-frame clones, some missing. The table lists about 1.5 million clones, around 98% of them singletons. V lost 2 bases, J lost 4 bases, and 12 bases stayed unmatched. Germline CDR1 and CDR2: PRHDT and FYEKMQ (reference sequence). The CDR3 consists of 17 residues. The CD4+ fraction was divided into a CD45RA+ naive subset and a CD45RA-negative memory subset. The sequenced sample was naive CD4+ T cells sorted from blood. The subset here: CD45RA+ positively selected. V usage is TRBV13 and J usage is TRBJ2-5; 8 bases line up with TRBD2. The origin of this receptor is a man younger than 40 in good health. DNA of the CDR3: TGTGCCAGCAGCTTAAGAGCGGGAGTTGCCATGGGAGAGACCCAGTACTTC. It translates to CASSLRAGVAMGETQYF.